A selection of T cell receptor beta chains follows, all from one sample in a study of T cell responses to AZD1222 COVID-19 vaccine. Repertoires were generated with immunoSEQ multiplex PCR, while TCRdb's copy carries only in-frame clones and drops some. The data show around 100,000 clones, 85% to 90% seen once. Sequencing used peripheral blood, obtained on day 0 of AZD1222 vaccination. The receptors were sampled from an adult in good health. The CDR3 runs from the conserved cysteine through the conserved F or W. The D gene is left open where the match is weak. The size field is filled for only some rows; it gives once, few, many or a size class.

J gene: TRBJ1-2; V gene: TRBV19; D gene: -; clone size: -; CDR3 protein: CASSLGRIYGYTF; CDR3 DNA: TGTGCCAGTAGTCTGGGACGGATCTATGGCTACACCTTC
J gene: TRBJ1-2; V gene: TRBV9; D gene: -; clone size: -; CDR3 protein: CASSTGWNYGYTF; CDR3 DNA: TGTGCCAGCAGCACCGGATGGAATTATGGCTACACCTTC
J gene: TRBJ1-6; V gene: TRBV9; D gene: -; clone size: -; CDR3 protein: CASSVERVGNSPLHF; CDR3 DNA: TGTGCCAGCAGCGTAGAGCGGGTTGGAAATTCACCCCTCCACTTT
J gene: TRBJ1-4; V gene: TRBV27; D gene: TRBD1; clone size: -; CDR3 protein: CASSFGQGVGEKLFF; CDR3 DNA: TGTGCCAGCAGTTTTGGGCAGGGGGTCGGTGAAAAACTGTTTTTT
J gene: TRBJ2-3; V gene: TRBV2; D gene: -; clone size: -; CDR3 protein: CASSLAGTDTQYF; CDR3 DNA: TGTGCCAGCAGTCTAGCAGGCACAGATACGCAGTATTTT
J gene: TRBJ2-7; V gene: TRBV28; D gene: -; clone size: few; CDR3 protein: CASSLVGIDEQYF; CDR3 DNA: TGTGCCAGCAGTTTAGTCGGAATCGACGAGCAGTACTTC
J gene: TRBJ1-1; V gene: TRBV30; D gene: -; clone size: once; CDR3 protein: CALGTEAFF; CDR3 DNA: TGTGCCTTGGGCACTGAAGCTTTCTTT
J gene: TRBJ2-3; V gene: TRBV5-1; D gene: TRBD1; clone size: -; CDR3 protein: CASSLGTGGPDTQYF; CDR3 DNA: TGCGCCAGCAGCTTGGGGACAGGGGGTCCAGATACGCAGTATTTT
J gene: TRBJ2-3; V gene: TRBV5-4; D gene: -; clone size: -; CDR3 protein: CASSPWGSNLGDTQYF; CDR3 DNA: TGTGCCAGCAGCCCCTGGGGGAGTAACCTCGGGGATACGCAGTATTTT
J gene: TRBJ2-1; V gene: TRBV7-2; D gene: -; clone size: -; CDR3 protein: CASSPQGGGGYNEQFF; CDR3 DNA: TGTGCCAGCAGCCCACAGGGCGGGGGAGGCTACAATGAGCAGTTCTTC
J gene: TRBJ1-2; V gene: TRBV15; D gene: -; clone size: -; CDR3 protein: CATSRDPGSNYGYTF; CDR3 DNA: TGTGCCACCAGCAGAGACCCGGGTAGTAACTATGGCTACACCTTC
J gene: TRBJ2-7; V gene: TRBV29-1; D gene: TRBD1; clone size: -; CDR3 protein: CSAWTGVTYEQYF; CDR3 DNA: TGCAGCGCGTGGACAGGGGTGACCTACGAGCAGTACTTC
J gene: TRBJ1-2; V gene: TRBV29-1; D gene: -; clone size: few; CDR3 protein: CSVGPLAVHGYTF; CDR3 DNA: TGCAGCGTTGGGCCTCTGGCGGTCCATGGCTACACCTTC
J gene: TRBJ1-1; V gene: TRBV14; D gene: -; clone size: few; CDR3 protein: CASSQHFGGSTEAFF; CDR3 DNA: TGTGCCAGCAGCCAACACTTTGGGGGGTCCACTGAAGCTTTCTTT